This T cell receptor (beta chain) was retrieved from a study of shared clonotypes between healthy human individuals. Produced via immunoSEQ multiplex PCR; TCRdb's table is partial and in-frame only. The sample holds 100,000 or so clones; roughly two thirds are singletons and the top ten take 24%. CDR3 length equals 15 residues. Trimming shortened V by 3 bases and J by 0 bases, and 9 bases separated the two germline ends. The germline gives CDR1 SGHNT, CDR2 YENEEA. This clonotype was obtained from a woman in her twenties or thirties in good health. The sample consisted of memory CD8+ T cells sorted from blood. Specified subset: CD45RO+ cells pooled with CCR7-negative TemRA cells. The chain uses TRBV11-3 and TRBJ2-4; D not certain. CDR3 in amino acids: CASSFDVVAKNIQYF. The CDR3 DNA is TGTGCCAGCAGCTTTGACGTAGTAGCCAAAAACATTCAGTACTTC.